This TCR beta chain was observed in a study of cytotoxic CD8 clonotypes in ibrutinib-treated CLL. General observations from the study: Public clonotypes, found uncommonly, either contracted or stayed stable on treatment. In comparison with age-matched healthy donors, baseline clonality was higher and tracked circulating CD8+ T-cell counts.

In this sample, this clone turned up a few times. No antigen is known for it. This table comes from immunoSEQ multiplex PCR, and its TCRdb copy is limited to in-frame clones, with some not included. Found here are 35,000 to 40,000 clones, roughly 49% of them singletons; the top ten hold 18%. Investigators sourced around 1.8 micrograms of genomic DNA from cryopreserved PBMCs for TCR beta libraries. This CDR3 is built from 12 residues. The V segment lost 5 bases and the J segment 5 bases; nucleotides outside the gene matches: 2. Germline lookup yields CDR1 SGHVS and CDR2 FQNEAQ. The chain carries TRBV7-8 and TRBJ1-2, with TRBD1 matching over 7 bases. Sequenced here: PBMCs, sampled before ibrutinib treatment. The receptor comes from a human donor with chronic lymphocytic leukemia. CDR3 region: CASSPTGYGYTF. As DNA, the CDR3 is TGTGCCAGCAGCCCGACAGGGTATGGCTACACCTTC.